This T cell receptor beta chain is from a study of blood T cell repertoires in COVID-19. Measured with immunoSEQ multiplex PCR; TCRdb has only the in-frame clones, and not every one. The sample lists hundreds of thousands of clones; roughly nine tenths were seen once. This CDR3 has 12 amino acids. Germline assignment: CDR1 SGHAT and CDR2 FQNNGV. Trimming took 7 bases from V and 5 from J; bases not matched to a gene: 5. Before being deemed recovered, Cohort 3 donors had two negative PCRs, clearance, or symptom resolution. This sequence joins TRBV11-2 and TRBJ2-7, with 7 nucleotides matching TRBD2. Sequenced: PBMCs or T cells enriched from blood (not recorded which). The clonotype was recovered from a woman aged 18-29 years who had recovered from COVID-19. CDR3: CASTSAGDEQYF. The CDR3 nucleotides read TGTGCCAGCACCTCGGCGGGGGACGAGCAGTACTTC.